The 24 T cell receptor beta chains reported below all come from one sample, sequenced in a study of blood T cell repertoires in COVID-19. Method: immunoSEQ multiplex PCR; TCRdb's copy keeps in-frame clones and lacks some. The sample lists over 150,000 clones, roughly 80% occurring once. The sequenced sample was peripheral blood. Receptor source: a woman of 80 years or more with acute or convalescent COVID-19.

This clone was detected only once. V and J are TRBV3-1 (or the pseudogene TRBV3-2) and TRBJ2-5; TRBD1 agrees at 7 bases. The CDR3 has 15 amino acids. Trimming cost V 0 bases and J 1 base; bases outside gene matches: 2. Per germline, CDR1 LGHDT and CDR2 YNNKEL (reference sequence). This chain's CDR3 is CASSQDWDSQETQYF. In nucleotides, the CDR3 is TGTGCCAGCAGCCAAGATTGGGACAGCCAAGAGACCCAGTACTTC.

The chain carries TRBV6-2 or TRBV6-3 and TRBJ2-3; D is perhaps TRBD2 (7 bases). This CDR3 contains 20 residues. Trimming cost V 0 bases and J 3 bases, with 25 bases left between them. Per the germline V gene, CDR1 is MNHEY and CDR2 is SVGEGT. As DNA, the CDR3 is TGTGCCAGCAGTTACTCGAGCGAGGGGGGGCCAACCCCTGGGACAGATACGCAGTATTTT. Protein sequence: CASSYSSEGGPTPGTDTQYF.

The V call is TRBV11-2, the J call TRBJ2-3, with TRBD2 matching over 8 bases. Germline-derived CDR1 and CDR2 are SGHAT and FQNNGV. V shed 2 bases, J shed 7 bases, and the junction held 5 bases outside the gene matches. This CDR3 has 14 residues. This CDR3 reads CASSLSSGVYTQYF. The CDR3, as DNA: TGTGCCAGCAGCTTAAGTAGCGGGGTATATACGCAGTATTTT.

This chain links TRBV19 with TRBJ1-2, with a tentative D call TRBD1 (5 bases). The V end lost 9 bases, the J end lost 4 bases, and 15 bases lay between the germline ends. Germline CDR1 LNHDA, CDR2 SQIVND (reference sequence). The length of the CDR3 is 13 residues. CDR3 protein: CASRRGGGYGYTF. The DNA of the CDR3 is TGTGCCAGCCGGCGGGGGGGAGGCTATGGCTACACCTTC.

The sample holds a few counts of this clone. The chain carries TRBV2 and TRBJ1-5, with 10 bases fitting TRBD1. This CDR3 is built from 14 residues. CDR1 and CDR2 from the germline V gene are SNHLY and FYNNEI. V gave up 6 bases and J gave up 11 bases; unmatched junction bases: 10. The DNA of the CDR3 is TGTGCCAGCAGGAGGGGGACAGGGGAAAAGACCCAGCATTTT. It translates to CASRRGTGEKTQHF.

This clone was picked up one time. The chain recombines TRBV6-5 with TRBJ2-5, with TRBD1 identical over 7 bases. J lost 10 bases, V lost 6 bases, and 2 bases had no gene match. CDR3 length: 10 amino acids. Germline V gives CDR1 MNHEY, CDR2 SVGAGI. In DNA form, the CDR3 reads TGTGCCAGCAGAGGACAGGTCCAGTACTTC. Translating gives CASRGQVQYF.

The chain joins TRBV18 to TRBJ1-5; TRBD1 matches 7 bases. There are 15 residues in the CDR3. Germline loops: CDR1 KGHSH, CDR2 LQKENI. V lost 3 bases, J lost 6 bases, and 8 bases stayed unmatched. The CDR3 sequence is CASSPGQESSQPQHF. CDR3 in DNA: TGTGCCAGCTCACCCGGACAGGAATCTAGTCAGCCCCAGCATTTT.

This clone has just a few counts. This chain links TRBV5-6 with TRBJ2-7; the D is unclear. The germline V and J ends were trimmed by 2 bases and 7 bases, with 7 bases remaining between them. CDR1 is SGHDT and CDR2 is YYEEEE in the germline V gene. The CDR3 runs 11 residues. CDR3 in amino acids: CASSFTGEQYF. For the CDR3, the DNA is TGTGCCAGCAGCTTTACCGGGGAGCAGTACTTC.

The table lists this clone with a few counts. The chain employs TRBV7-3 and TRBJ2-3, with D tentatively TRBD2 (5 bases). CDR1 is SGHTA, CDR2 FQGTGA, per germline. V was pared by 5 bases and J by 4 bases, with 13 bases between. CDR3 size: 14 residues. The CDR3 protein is CASSPGGGSDTQYF. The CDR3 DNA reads TGTGCCAGCAGCCCCGGTGGAGGTTCAGATACGCAGTATTTT.

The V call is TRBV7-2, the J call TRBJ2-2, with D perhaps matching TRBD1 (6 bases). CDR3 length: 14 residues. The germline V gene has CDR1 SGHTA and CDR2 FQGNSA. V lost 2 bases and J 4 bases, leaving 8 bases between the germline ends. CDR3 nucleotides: TGTGCCAGCAGCTTATCAGGGGCCACCGGGGAGCTGTTTTTT. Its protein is CASSLSGATGELFF.

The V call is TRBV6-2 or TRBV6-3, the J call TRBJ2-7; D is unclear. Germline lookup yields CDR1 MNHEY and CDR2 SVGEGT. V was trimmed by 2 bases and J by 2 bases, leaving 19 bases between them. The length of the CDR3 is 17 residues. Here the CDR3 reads CASSYPSRDFAPYEQYF. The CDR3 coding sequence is TGTGCCAGCAGTTACCCCAGTCGAGACTTCGCTCCCTACGAGCAGTACTTC.

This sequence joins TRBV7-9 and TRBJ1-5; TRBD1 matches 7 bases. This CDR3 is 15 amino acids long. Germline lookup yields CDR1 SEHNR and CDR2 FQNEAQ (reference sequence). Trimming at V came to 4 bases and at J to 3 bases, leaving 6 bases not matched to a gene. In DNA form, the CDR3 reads TGTGCCAGCAGCTCAATGGAGGGGGCCAATCAGCCCCAGCATTTT. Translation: CASSSMEGANQPQHF.

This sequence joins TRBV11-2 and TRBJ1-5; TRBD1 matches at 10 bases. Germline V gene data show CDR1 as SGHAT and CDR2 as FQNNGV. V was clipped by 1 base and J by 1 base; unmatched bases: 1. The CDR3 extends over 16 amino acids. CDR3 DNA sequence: TGTGCCAGCAGCTTAGGGGACAGGGGAAGCAATCAGCCCCAGCATTTT. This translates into CASSLGDRGSNQPQHF.

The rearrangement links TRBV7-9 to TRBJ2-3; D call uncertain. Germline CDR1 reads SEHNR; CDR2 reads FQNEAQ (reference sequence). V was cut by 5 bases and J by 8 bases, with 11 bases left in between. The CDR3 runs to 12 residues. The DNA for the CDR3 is TGTGCCAGCAGCCCCTCCCTTGTTACGCAGTATTTT. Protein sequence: CASSPSLVTQYF.

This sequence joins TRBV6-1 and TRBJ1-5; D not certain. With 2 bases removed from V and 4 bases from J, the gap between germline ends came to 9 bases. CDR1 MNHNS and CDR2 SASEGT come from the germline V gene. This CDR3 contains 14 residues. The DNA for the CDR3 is TGTGCCAGCAGTGAATTGGGGAGAAATCAGCCCCAGCATTTT. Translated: CASSELGRNQPQHF.

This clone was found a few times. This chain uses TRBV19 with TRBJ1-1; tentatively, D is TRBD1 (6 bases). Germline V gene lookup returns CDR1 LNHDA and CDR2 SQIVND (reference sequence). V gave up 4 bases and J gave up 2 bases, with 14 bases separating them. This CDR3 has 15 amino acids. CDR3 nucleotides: TGTGCCAGTAGTAAGCTCGGGACAATAAACACTGAAGCTTTCTTT. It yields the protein CASSKLGTINTEAFF. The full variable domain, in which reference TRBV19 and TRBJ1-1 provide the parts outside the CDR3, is DGGITQSPKYLFRKEGQNVTLSCEQNLNHDAMYWYRQDPGQGLRLIYYSQIVNDFQKGDIAEGYSVSREKKESFPLTVTSAQKNPTAFYLCASSKLGTINTEAFFGQGTRLTVV.

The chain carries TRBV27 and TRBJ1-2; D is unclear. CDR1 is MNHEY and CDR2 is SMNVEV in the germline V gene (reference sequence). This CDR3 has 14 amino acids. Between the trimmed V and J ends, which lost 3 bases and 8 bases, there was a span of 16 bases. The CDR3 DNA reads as TGTGCCAGCAGTTTCCGGATCGAGGGTCGAGGCTACACCTTC. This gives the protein CASSFRIEGRGYTF.

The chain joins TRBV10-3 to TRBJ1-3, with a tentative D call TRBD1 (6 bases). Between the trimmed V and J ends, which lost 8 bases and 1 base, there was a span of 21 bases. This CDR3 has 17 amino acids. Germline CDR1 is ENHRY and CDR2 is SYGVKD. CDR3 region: CAIALHRENFSGNTIYF. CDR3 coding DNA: TGTGCCATCGCCCTACACAGGGAGAACTTTTCTGGAAACACCATATATTTT.

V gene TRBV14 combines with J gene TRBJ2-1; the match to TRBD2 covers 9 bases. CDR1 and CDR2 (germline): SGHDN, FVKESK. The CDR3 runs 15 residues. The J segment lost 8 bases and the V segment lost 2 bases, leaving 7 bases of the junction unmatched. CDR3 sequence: CASSQIAGAGYEQFF. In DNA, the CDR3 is TGTGCCAGCAGCCAAATAGCGGGAGCTGGCTATGAGCAGTTCTTC.

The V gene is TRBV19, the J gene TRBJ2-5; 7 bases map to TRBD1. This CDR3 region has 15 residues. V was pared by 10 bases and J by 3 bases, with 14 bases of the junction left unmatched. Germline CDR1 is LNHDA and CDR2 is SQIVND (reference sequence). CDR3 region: CATSEGAAAEETQYF. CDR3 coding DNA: TGTGCCACCTCAGAGGGGGCGGCAGCGGAAGAGACCCAGTACTTC.

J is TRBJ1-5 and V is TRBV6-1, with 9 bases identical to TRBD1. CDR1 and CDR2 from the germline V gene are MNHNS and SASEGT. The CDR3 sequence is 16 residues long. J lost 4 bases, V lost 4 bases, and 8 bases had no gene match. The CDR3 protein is CASSVRRQGVNQPQHF. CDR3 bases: TGTGCCAGCAGTGTGAGAAGACAGGGGGTTAATCAGCCCCAGCATTTT.

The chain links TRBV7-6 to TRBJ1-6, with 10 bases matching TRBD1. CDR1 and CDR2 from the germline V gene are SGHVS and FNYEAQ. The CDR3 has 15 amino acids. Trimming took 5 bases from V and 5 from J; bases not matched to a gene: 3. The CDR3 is CASSRTGGDNSPLHF. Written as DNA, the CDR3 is TGTGCCAGCAGCCGGACAGGGGGGGATAATTCACCCCTCCACTTT.

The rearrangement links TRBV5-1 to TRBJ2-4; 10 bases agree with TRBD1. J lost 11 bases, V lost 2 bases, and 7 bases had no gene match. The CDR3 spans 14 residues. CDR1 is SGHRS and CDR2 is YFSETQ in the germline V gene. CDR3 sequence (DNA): TGCGCCAGCAGCTTTGGGACAGGGGCTCCATTTCAGTACTTC. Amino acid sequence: CASSFGTGAPFQYF.

The CDR3, as DNA: TGTGCCAGCAGTGGATTAGGGACAGGCAATGAAAAACTGTTTTTT. This encodes CASSGLGTGNEKLFF. The chain combines TRBV2 with TRBJ1-4; the match to TRBD1 covers 8 bases. Germline CDR1 and CDR2: SNHLY and FYNNEI. V shed 4 bases, J shed 5 bases, and the junction held 6 bases outside the gene matches. The CDR3 consists of 15 residues.